What follows are 31 T cell receptor beta chains derived from one specimen sequenced in a study of tumor-infiltrating lymphocytes in oesophageal squamous cell carcinoma. TCRdb re-called the PCR reads through MiXCR, storing one row per CDR3 protein. The table has just under 20,000 distinct CDR3 sequences, approximately 40% seen once. Material: normal esophageal tissue next to the tumor. These receptor sequences come from a male donor with esophageal squamous cell carcinoma.

In its sample, this clonotype was seen many times. The rearrangement joins TRBV10-3 to TRBJ2-3; D call uncertain. The CDR3 loop spans 14 amino acids. CDR1 and CDR2 from the germline V gene are ENHRY and SYGVKD. V was trimmed by 0 bases and J by 0 bases, leaving 4 bases between them. CDR3 sequence (DNA): TGTGCCATCAGTGAGTCGGAGAGCACAGATACGCAGTATTTT. Protein sequence: CAISESESTDTQYF.

The genes are TRBV7-9 and TRBJ1-1; TRBD2 matches at 10 bases. Judging by the DNA end, TRBJ2-1 fits better; the J call may be wrong. This CDR3 comprises 17 residues. Germline CDR1 is SEHNR and CDR2 is FQNEAQ (reference sequence). DNA for the CDR3: TGTGCCAGCAGCTCCACCAGATCTAGCGGGAGCCTCAATGAGCAGTTCTTC. It is translated as CASSSTRSSGSLNEQFF.

This clonotype was seen many times. The DNA of the CDR3 is TGTGCCAGCAGCTCCGGACTAGCGGGAAGTCTCGAGCAGTACTTC. Translation gives CASSSGLAGSLEQYF. This chain connects TRBV5-5 to TRBJ2-7; the match to TRBD2 covers 12 bases. Losses at the gene ends were 3 bases for V and 6 bases for J; bases not matched to a gene: 7. The CDR3 is 15 residues long. Germline CDR1 is SGHKS and CDR2 is YYEKEE (reference sequence).

This clonotype rates as medium-sized. The chain recombines TRBV6-1 with TRBJ2-4, with 8 bases fitting TRBD1. The CDR3 runs 14 residues. The germline V gene encodes CDR1 MNHNS and CDR2 SASEGT. V trimming: 4 bases; J trimming: 10 bases; junction bases outside the gene matches: 9. This CDR3 is CASSGTGLAAIQYF. CDR3 nucleotide sequence: TGTGCCAGCAGTGGGACAGGGCTGGCGGCTATTCAGTACTTC.

Many counts were recorded for this clonotype. The chain is built from TRBV6-1 and TRBJ2-7, with 9 bases identical to TRBD1. This CDR3 is built from 18 residues. CDR1 is MNHNS, CDR2 SASEGT, per germline. After removal of 7 bases from V and 1 base from J, the junction contained 17 bases not matched to a gene. Written as DNA, the CDR3 is TGTGCCAGCACTACATGGGGGACAGGGTTTTTTACGTCCTACGAGCAGTACTTC. Its translation is CASTTWGTGFFTSYEQYF.

This clonotype came up a few times. The V call is TRBV11-2, the J call TRBJ2-7; TRBD2 aligns across 11 bases. This CDR3 has 17 amino acids. Per the germline V gene, CDR1 is SGHAT and CDR2 is FQNNGV. The J segment lost 7 bases and the V segment lost 5 bases, leaving 16 bases of the junction unmatched. CDR3 region: CASSPRLAGSLYNEQYF. The DNA for the CDR3 is TGTGCCAGCAGCCCGCGACTAGCGGGATCTTTATACAATGAGCAGTACTTC. Together with reference TRBV11-2 and TRBJ2-7, the CDR3 gives the full variable domain: EAGVAQSPRYKIIEKRQSVAFWCNPISGHATLYWYQQILGQGPKLLIQFQNNGVVDDSQLPKDRFSAERLKGVDSTLKIQPAKLEDSAVYLCASSPRLAGSLYNEQYFGPGTRLTVT.

J is TRBJ2-3 and V is TRBV6-2 or TRBV6-3; D not resolved. The CDR3 contains 12 residues. The ends were cut back, 7 bases at V and 0 bases at J, with 5 bases in the middle. Germline V gene sequence: CDR1 MNHEY, CDR2 SVGEGT. DNA for the CDR3: TGTGCCAGCACCCCTAGCACAGATACGCAGTATTTT. This gives the protein CASTPSTDTQYF.

The genes are TRBV7-2 and TRBJ2-7; 9 nucleotides match TRBD1. Germline V gives CDR1 SGHTA, CDR2 FQGNSA. CDR3 length equals 18 residues. The trim removed 4 bases at V and 7 bases at J, leaving 20 bases unmatched. The CDR3 bases are TGTGCCAGCAGCTCACGACTCCCCGGGACAGGGACATACAATGAGCAGTACTTC. Translated: CASSSRLPGTGTYNEQYF.

In this sample, this clonotype is medium-sized. The J gene is TRBJ1-5, the V gene TRBV7-9; 7 bases match TRBD1. CDR3 length: 14 amino acids. CDR1 and CDR2 from the germline V gene are SEHNR and FQNEAQ (reference sequence). The V segment lost 5 bases and the J segment 7 bases; nucleotides outside the gene matches: 8. The CDR3, as DNA: TGTGCCAGCAGCACAGACAGGGTCTCCCAGCCCCAGCATTTT. The encoded protein is CASSTDRVSQPQHF.

This clonotype was detected a few times. Germline and junction disagree at one end, which may indicate a read error. The V gene is TRBV7-6, the J gene TRBJ2-3; TRBD2 agrees at 11 bases. CDR3 length: 14 amino acids. Germline CDR1 SGHVS, CDR2 FNYEAQ. The CDR3 spells CASSSGLAADTQYF. In DNA, the CDR3 is TGTGCTAGCAGCTCGGGACTAGCGGCAGATACGCAGTATTTT.

This clonotype occurred many times. The J gene is TRBJ2-7, the V gene TRBV27, with TRBD1 identical over 7 bases. Trimming cost V 1 base and J 6 bases; bases outside gene matches: 3. Per the germline V gene, CDR1 is MNHEY and CDR2 is SMNVEV (reference sequence). The CDR3 runs to 13 residues. The DNA for the CDR3 is TGTGCCAGCAGTTTATTACAGGGGTCCGAGCAGTACTTC. It translates to CASSLLQGSEQYF.

In its sample, this clonotype ranks as medium-sized. This chain links TRBV28 with TRBJ2-1; 9 positions agree with TRBD1. The V segment lost 7 bases and the J segment 5 bases; nucleotides outside the gene matches: 18. The CDR3 sequence is 18 residues long. Germline values: CDR1 MDHEN, CDR2 SYDVKM. As DNA, the CDR3 is TGTGCCAGCACCCCCGGACAGGGGTTTCTGGCTATAAACAATGAGCAGTTCTTC. This codes for CASTPGQGFLAINNEQFF.

This clonotype was seen once. This chain uses TRBV6-1 with TRBJ2-1; 7 nucleotides line up with TRBD1. The J call may be in error: the DNA end matches TRBJ2-7 better. CDR1 is MNHNS, CDR2 SASEGT, per germline. The CDR3 runs 14 residues. The CDR3 coding sequence is TGTGCCAGCAGTGGACAGGGTACCTCCTACGAGCAGTACTTC. As protein: CASSGQGTSYEQYF.

This clonotype was observed at least ten times. This chain connects TRBV6-6 to TRBJ1-1; no clear D. The CDR3 spans 12 residues. The germline V and J ends were trimmed by 0 bases and 6 bases, with 5 bases remaining between them. Germline V gene data show CDR1 as MNHNY and CDR2 as SVGAGI (reference sequence). CDR3 nucleotide sequence: TGTGCCAGCAGTTACTCTGCCTCTGAAGCTTTCTTT. As protein: CASSYSASEAFF.

V is TRBV7-6 and J is TRBJ2-1; 11 nucleotides match TRBD2. The CDR3 consists of 15 residues. V gave up 4 bases and J gave up 9 bases; unmatched junction bases: 8. Per germline, CDR1 SGHVS and CDR2 FNYEAQ. The CDR3 spells CASSSTSGVLGEQFF. For the CDR3, the DNA is TGTGCCAGCAGCTCGACTAGCGGGGTATTGGGTGAGCAGTTCTTC.

V gene TRBV7-6 combines with J gene TRBJ2-5, with D possibly TRBD1 on 6 matching bases. In germline, CDR1 is SGHVS, CDR2 FNYEAQ. With 1 base removed from V and 5 bases from J, the gap between germline ends came to 14 bases. The CDR3 totals 15 residues. The chain's CDR3 is CASSLGTTGHETQYF. DNA of the CDR3: TGTGCCAGCAGCTTAGGTACGACAGGCCACGAGACCCAGTACTTC.

The rearrangement links TRBV7-6 to TRBJ2-1; D gene uncertain. The DNA end is a closer match to TRBJ2-7, so the J assignment may be wrong. There are 14 residues in the CDR3. Germline V lookup: CDR1 SGHVS, CDR2 FNYEAQ. The chain's CDR3 is CASSLGGVGSEQYF. CDR3 DNA: TGTGCCAGCAGCTTAGGAGGAGTAGGTTCCGAGCAGTACTTC.

This chain links TRBV7-3 with TRBJ2-1; possible D gene TRBD2, 5 bases. The germline CDR1 and CDR2 sequences are SGHTA and FQGTGA. The CDR3 length is 18 residues. Deletions cut 1 base from V and 7 bases from J, with 23 bases between. The CDR3 reads CASSLKGDRLANINEQFF. CDR3 nucleotide sequence: TGTGCCAGCAGCTTAAAAGGTGATAGGCTAGCTAACATTAATGAGCAGTTCTTC.

This clonotype has only a few counts. The gene calls are TRBV18 and TRBJ2-3; D assignment may be TRBD1 or TRBD2 (5 bases each). Germline values: CDR1 KGHSH, CDR2 LQKENI. V was pared by 3 bases and J by 1 base, with 11 bases between. This CDR3 has 15 amino acids. CDR3 protein: CASSPGLSGTDTQYF. DNA of the CDR3: TGTGCCAGCTCACCGGGGCTTAGCGGCACAGATACGCAGTATTTT.

This clonotype was recorded at least ten times. One base away lies a much larger clone, so this may be a sequencing read error. The chain employs TRBV7-2 and TRBJ2-7, with D perhaps TRBD2 (6 bases). Germline CDR1 and CDR2: SGHTA and FQGNSA. The CDR3 contains 14 residues. V was shortened by 5 bases and J by 7 bases, with 18 bases between the two germline ends. The CDR3 here is CASSEGLTNNEQYF. The CDR3 DNA follows: TGTGCCAGCAGCGAGGGACTGACCAACAATGAGCAGTACTTC.

Remarks on this clonotype: A read error is possible here, since a much larger clone lies one base away. CDR3 bases: TGCGCCAGCAGCCAAGATCTAGCGGGAGGAAACGAGCAGTTCTTC. This sequence encodes CASSQDLAGGNEQFF. The V call is TRBV4-1, the J call TRBJ2-5, with TRBD2 matching 11 bases. The J call may be mistaken, given a closer DNA end match to TRBJ2-1. The CDR3 has 15 amino acids. From germline, CDR1 is MGHRA and CDR2 YSYEKL.

Within the sample, this clonotype is large. The rearrangement uses TRBV7-2 and TRBJ2-5; D unresolved. CDR1 is SGHTA and CDR2 is FQGNSA in the germline V gene. This CDR3 region has 14 residues. V lost 5 bases and J 2 bases, leaving 12 bases between the germline ends. The CDR3 reads CASSRRLSQETQYF. The CDR3 coding sequence is TGTGCCAGCAGCCGTAGACTCTCTCAAGAGACCCAGTACTTC. The entire variable domain, with the rest obtained from reference TRBV7-2 and TRBJ2-5, is as follows: GAGVSQSPSNKVTEKGKDVELRCDPISGHTALYWYRQSLGQGLEFLIYFQGNSAPDKSGLPSDRFSAERTGGSVSTLTIQRTQQEDSAVYLCASSRRLSQETQYFGPGTRLLVL.

Ten or more counts support this clonotype. The chain couples TRBV6-1 to TRBJ2-7; D perhaps matches TRBD1 (6 bases). V was shortened by 8 bases and J by 7 bases, with 27 bases between the two germline ends. The CDR3 covers 16 residues. CDR1 and CDR2 from the germline V gene are MNHNS and SASEGT. The CDR3, as DNA: TGTGCCAGCTCTGGGGGCGGCCCCAGCTCCTACAATGAGCAGTACTTC. It yields the protein CASSGGGPSSYNEQYF.

The CDR3: CASSLVAGSQETQYF. The DNA of the CDR3 is TGTGCCAGCAGCCTGGTAGCGGGGTCCCAAGAGACCCAGTACTTC. The rearrangement uses TRBV7-3 and TRBJ2-5, with TRBD2 matching 8 bases. Germline CDR1 SGHTA, CDR2 FQGTGA. The CDR3 is made up of 15 amino acids. V lost 5 bases, J lost 1 base, and 6 bases stayed unmatched.

In this sample, this clonotype turned up many times. The chain joins TRBV28 to TRBJ1-6; TRBD1 might be the D (5 bases). Trimming pared 5 bases from V and 8 bases from J, leaving 13 bases between. The CDR3 contains 14 residues. Germline CDR1 reads MDHEN; CDR2 reads SYDVKM. This CDR3 is CASSLADSHSPLHF. The CDR3 coding sequence is TGTGCCAGCAGTCTGGCAGACAGCCATTCACCCCTCCACTTT.

CDR3 region: CASSLGTENTEAFF. CDR3 DNA sequence: TGTGCCAGCAGCTTAGGGACAGAGAACACTGAAGCTTTCTTT. The V and J genes are TRBV7-3 and TRBJ1-1, with 7 positions matching TRBD1. The CDR3 has 14 residues. In germline, CDR1 is SGHTA, CDR2 FQGTGA. V shed 2 bases and J 1 base; nucleotides not matched to a gene: 1.

The chain is built from TRBV28 and TRBJ1-1; perhaps TRBD1 as D (6 bases). Germline V CDR1 and CDR2: MDHEN, SYDVKM. V was trimmed by 2 bases and J by 4 bases, leaving 11 bases between them. The CDR3 contains 14 residues. CDR3 nucleotide sequence: TGTGCCAGCAGTTTAGAAATACAGGGCACTGAAGCTTTCTTT. As protein: CASSLEIQGTEAFF.

This clonotype came up many times. The V and J genes are TRBV7-9 and TRBJ1-2; D is undetermined. From germline, CDR1 is SEHNR and CDR2 FQNEAQ (reference sequence). V shed 5 bases and J shed 4 bases, with 8 bases lying between them. This CDR3 has 12 amino acids. The CDR3 DNA reads TGTGCCAGCAGCCCCGAGTTCTATGGCTACACCTTC. It encodes CASSPEFYGYTF.

This clonotype was detected many times. The chain has TRBV28 and TRBJ1-5; D is ambiguous. The CDR3 consists of 15 residues. Germline V gene sequence: CDR1 MDHEN, CDR2 SYDVKM. V was clipped by 4 bases and J by 0 bases, with 10 bases between them. CDR3 protein: CASSSGENSNQPQHF. CDR3 bases: TGTGCCAGCAGTTCCGGGGAAAATAGCAATCAGCCCCAGCATTTT.

This clonotype was detected ten times or more. V gene TRBV6-1 combines with J gene TRBJ2-3; TRBD2 matches 8 bases. This CDR3 spans 13 amino acids. Trimming cost V 7 bases and J 6 bases; bases outside gene matches: 6. The germline CDR1 and CDR2 sequences are MNHNS and SASEGT. The CDR3 nucleotides are TGTGCCAGCACGGCGGGGGGCATGGATACGCAGTATTTT. It specifies CASTAGGMDTQYF.

The chain is built from TRBV7-6 and TRBJ2-1; no reliable D call. This CDR3 has 15 residues. Germline CDR1 and CDR2: SGHVS and FNYEAQ. V dropped 0 bases and J dropped 1 base, with 7 bases sitting between them. CDR3 sequence (DNA): TGTGCCAGCAGCTTAGCGGCGGAATCCTACAATGAGCAGTTCTTC. Its translation is CASSLAAESYNEQFF.